Shown below are 23 T cell receptor beta chains from a single sample sequenced in a study of control samples from healthy donors and cancer patients. Data came from immunoSEQ multiplex PCR; TCRdb stores just in-frame clones and leaves some out. The sample yields 150,000 to 160,000 clones, 93% seen once. Sample: blood. The source is a man over 45 in good health.

There are many counts of this clone. V and J are TRBV3-1 (or the pseudogene TRBV3-2) and TRBJ2-7; 7 nucleotides line up with TRBD1. The CDR3 totals 15 residues. The ends lost 0 bases at V and 3 bases at J; junction bases unmatched: 5. CDR1 LGHDT and CDR2 YNNKEL come from the germline V gene (reference sequence). For the CDR3, the DNA is TGTGCCAGCAGCCAAGATGAGACAGGGTTCTACGAGCAGTACTTC. Protein sequence: CASSQDETGFYEQYF.

V is TRBV27 and J is TRBJ2-1; tentative D call: TRBD2 (6 bases). V was cut by 3 bases and J by 1 base, with 10 bases left in between. The CDR3 has 15 residues. Germline loops: CDR1 MNHEY, CDR2 SMNVEV (reference sequence). Written as DNA, the CDR3 is TGTGCCAGCAGTTTGGAGGGGAAATCCTACAATGAGCAGTTCTTC. Its protein product is CASSLEGKSYNEQFF.

The chain has TRBV7-2 and TRBJ1-4; D call uncertain. The V gene lost 1 base and the J gene lost 3 bases, with 9 bases spanning the gap. Germline assignment: CDR1 SGHTA and CDR2 FQGNSA. The CDR3 runs 15 residues. CDR3 sequence reads: CASSLVQLSNEKLFF. The CDR3 DNA reads as TGTGCCAGCAGCTTAGTTCAGCTATCTAATGAAAAACTGTTTTTT. The full variable domain, in which reference TRBV7-2 and TRBJ1-4 provide the parts outside the CDR3, is GAGVSQSPSNKVTEKGKDVELRCDPISGHTALYWYRQSLGQGLEFLIYFQGNSAPDKSGLPSDRFSAERTGGSVSTLTIQRTQQEDSAVYLCASSLVQLSNEKLFFGSGTQLSVL.

This chain connects TRBV11-2 to TRBJ2-1; TRBD2 matches at 7 bases. The CDR3 spans 15 residues. CDR1 and CDR2 (germline): SGHAT, FQNNGV. Trimming at V came to 1 base and at J to 1 base, leaving 1 base not matched to a gene. CDR3 residues: CASSLGRGSYNEQFF. CDR3 DNA: TGTGCCAGCAGCTTAGGGCGGGGGTCCTACAATGAGCAGTTCTTC.

The rearrangement uses TRBV28 and TRBJ1-2, with TRBD1 matching 11 bases. Germline CDR1 MDHEN, CDR2 SYDVKM. J gave up 5 bases and V 7 bases, and 3 bases lay outside the gene matches. The CDR3 loop spans 13 amino acids. CDR3 sequence (DNA): TGTGCCAGCAAGGGGACAGGGGGGTATGGCTACACCTTC. Its translation is CASKGTGGYGYTF.

The V call is TRBV19, the J call TRBJ2-4; D gene unclear. V was shortened by 6 bases and J by 4 bases, with 7 bases between the two germline ends. This CDR3 is 12 amino acids long. CDR1 LNHDA and CDR2 SQIVND come from the germline V gene (reference sequence). The CDR3 is CASSPDKNIQYF. As DNA, the CDR3 is TGTGCCAGTAGCCCAGATAAAAACATTCAGTACTTC.

Only one count was recorded for this clone. V gene TRBV4-1 combines with J gene TRBJ1-3, with 7 positions matching TRBD1. Losses at the gene ends were 3 bases for V and 3 bases for J; bases not matched to a gene: 8. Looked up from germline, CDR1 is MGHRA and CDR2 is YSYEKL. This CDR3 comprises 16 residues. CDR3 nucleotides: TGCGCCAGCAGCCACGGGACAGAAGATTTTGGAAACACCATATATTTT. Translating gives CASSHGTEDFGNTIYF.

V gene TRBV5-1 combines with J gene TRBJ2-5, with D unclear. Between the trimmed V and J ends, which lost 4 bases and 2 bases, there was a span of 15 bases. CDR1 is SGHRS, CDR2 YFSETQ, per germline. The CDR3 runs 15 residues. The DNA of the CDR3 is TGCGCCAGCAGCCCCGACCCGAAGAGGCAAGAGACCCAGTACTTC. It yields the protein CASSPDPKRQETQYF.

The chain joins TRBV6-6 to TRBJ2-1; D is undetermined. This CDR3 contains 11 residues. Germline CDR1 is MNHNY and CDR2 is SVGAGI (reference sequence). Between the trimmed V and J ends, which lost 6 bases and 10 bases, there was a span of 10 bases. The CDR3 bases are TGTGCCAGCAGCTATACTGGGGAGCAGTTCTTC. This gives the protein CASSYTGEQFF.

The rearrangement links TRBV4-1 to TRBJ2-4; TRBD2 is a possible D gene (6 bases). The germline V and J ends were trimmed by 3 bases and 0 bases, with 9 bases remaining between them. There are 15 residues in the CDR3. Germline assignment: CDR1 MGHRA and CDR2 YSYEKL. The CDR3 spells CASSHPGLAKNIQYF. The CDR3 DNA sequence: TGCGCCAGCAGCCATCCGGGACTAGCCAAAAACATTCAGTACTTC.

The rearrangement links TRBV5-1 to TRBJ2-3, with 8 bases identical to TRBD2. This CDR3 has 17 residues. Looked up from germline, CDR1 is SGHRS and CDR2 is YFSETQ. V lost 4 bases and J lost 0; bases outside the gene matches: 10. CDR3 region: CASSPNPSGHSTDTQYF. DNA for the CDR3: TGCGCCAGCAGCCCGAACCCTAGCGGGCATAGCACAGATACGCAGTATTTT.

The V gene is TRBV19, the J gene TRBJ2-5; a possible D gene is TRBD2 (6 bases). Per the germline V gene, CDR1 is LNHDA and CDR2 is SQIVND (reference sequence). The CDR3 has 15 amino acids. Trimming removed 4 bases at V and 4 bases at J, with 16 bases between. The CDR3 nucleotides are TGTGCCAGTAGTAGGAGGGACCAGAAGGCAGAGACCCAGTACTTC. Its translation: CASSRRDQKAETQYF.

This chain links TRBV15 with TRBJ2-1, with TRBD1 as a possible D gene (7 bases). The CDR3 runs to 15 residues. Per germline, CDR1 LNHNV and CDR2 YYDKDF (reference sequence). V dropped 1 base and J dropped 4 bases, with 11 bases sitting between them. In nucleotides, the CDR3 is TGTGCCACCAGCAGAGCCCAGGGGGGATACAATGAGCAGTTCTTC. It is translated as CATSRAQGGYNEQFF.

The chain has TRBV5-1 and TRBJ2-2; a possible D gene is TRBD2 (5 bases). Germline V gives CDR1 SGHRS, CDR2 YFSETQ. This CDR3 spans 15 amino acids. Trimming took off 0 bases at V and 4 bases at J, with 10 bases between the two ends. CDR3 nucleotide sequence: TGCGCCAGCAGCTTGGGTCCCCGGGGCACCGGGGAGCTGTTTTTT. Residues: CASSLGPRGTGELFF.

This clone was picked up one time. The chain recombines TRBV24-1 with TRBJ2-1; D possibly corresponds to TRBD1 (7 bases). The V end lost 2 bases, the J end lost 3 bases, and 16 bases lay between the germline ends. CDR1 KGHDR and CDR2 SFDVKD come from the germline V gene. The CDR3 has 17 residues. The CDR3 DNA sequence: TGTGCCACCAGTGATTCCGCGGCAGGGGGAGGCTACAATGAGCAGTTCTTC. Its translation: CATSDSAAGGGYNEQFF.

The chain is built from TRBV5-1 and TRBJ2-1, with a weak D call TRBD1 (5 bases). V shed 6 bases and J shed 9 bases, with 10 bases lying between them. This CDR3 has 11 residues. Germline CDR1 is SGHRS and CDR2 is YFSETQ. In nucleotides, the CDR3 is TGCGCCAGCACTGACAGTGGTGAGCAGTTCTTC. This encodes CASTDSGEQFF.

The CDR3 DNA follows: TGCGCCAGCAGTGAAATTTGGACAGGGGCAACTGGAAACACCATATATTTT. Translation: CASSEIWTGATGNTIYF. The V gene is TRBV10-2, the J gene TRBJ1-3; TRBD1 matches 9 bases. Germline V lookup: CDR1 WSHSY, CDR2 SAAADI. Trimming took 3 bases from V and 2 from J; bases not matched to a gene: 8. The CDR3 spans 17 residues.

CDR3 amino acids: CASSLGVSSYNSPLHF. The CDR3 DNA is TGTGCCAGCAGCTTGGGCGTTAGCTCCTATAATTCACCCCTCCACTTT. The rearrangement joins TRBV7-2 to TRBJ1-6; D uncertain. The CDR3 totals 16 residues. V dropped 3 bases and J dropped 0 bases, with 9 bases sitting between them. CDR1 SGHTA and CDR2 FQGNSA come from the germline V gene.

This chain joins TRBV11-2 and TRBJ2-2; D unresolved. The CDR3 runs 14 residues. Per germline, CDR1 SGHAT and CDR2 FQNNGV. The V end lost 1 base, the J end lost 0 bases, and 3 bases lay between the germline ends. The CDR3 DNA reads TGTGCCAGCAGCTTAGGTCCGAACACCGGGGAGCTGTTTTTT. The encoded protein is CASSLGPNTGELFF.

This rearrangement joins TRBV2 to TRBJ1-1; TRBD1 aligns across 10 bases. This CDR3 contains 15 residues. Germline V CDR1 and CDR2: SNHLY, FYNNEI. Trimming cost V 6 bases and J 5 bases; bases outside gene matches: 9. The CDR3 DNA reads TGTGCCAGCAGGGGGACAGGGGCCGAGGGGACTGAAGCTTTCTTT. It specifies CASRGTGAEGTEAFF.

This chain connects TRBV28 to TRBJ2-5; TRBD1 might be the D (6 bases). V was pared by 3 bases and J by 1 base, with 15 bases between. Germline CDR1 MDHEN, CDR2 SYDVKM. The CDR3 is 16 amino acids. CDR3 nucleotide sequence: TGTGCCAGCAGTTTTCGTTACAGGGACCCCCAAGAGACCCAGTACTTC. This codes for CASSFRYRDPQETQYF. The full variable domain, in which reference TRBV28 and TRBJ2-5 provide the parts outside the CDR3, is DVKVTQSSRYLVKRTGEKVFLECVQDMDHENMFWYRQDPGLGLRLIYFSYDVKMKEKGDIPEGYSVSREKKERFSLILESASTNQTSMYLCASSFRYRDPQETQYFGPGTRLLVL.

The V and J genes are TRBV19 and TRBJ1-2, with a tentative D call TRBD1 (5 bases). Deletions cut 7 bases from V and 2 bases from J, with 8 bases between. The CDR3 sequence is 12 residues long. CDR1 and CDR2 (germline): LNHDA, SQIVND (reference sequence). CDR3 loop: CASTRQNYGYTF. CDR3 nucleotides: TGTGCCAGTACGAGACAGAACTATGGCTACACCTTC.

The chain joins TRBV11-2 to TRBJ2-7; perhaps TRBD2 as D (6 bases). CDR1 and CDR2 from the germline V gene are SGHAT and FQNNGV. V lost 2 bases and J lost 7, with 18 bases in between. This CDR3 contains 15 residues. The CDR3 region is CASSLFVGGQGEQYF. DNA for the CDR3: TGTGCCAGCAGCTTATTTGTGGGAGGCCAAGGTGAGCAGTACTTC. The variable domain in full, completed from reference TRBV11-2 and TRBJ2-7, reads EAGVAQSPRYKIIEKRQSVAFWCNPISGHATLYWYQQILGQGPKLLIQFQNNGVVDDSQLPKDRFSAERLKGVDSTLKIQPAKLEDSAVYLCASSLFVGGQGEQYFGPGTRLTVT.